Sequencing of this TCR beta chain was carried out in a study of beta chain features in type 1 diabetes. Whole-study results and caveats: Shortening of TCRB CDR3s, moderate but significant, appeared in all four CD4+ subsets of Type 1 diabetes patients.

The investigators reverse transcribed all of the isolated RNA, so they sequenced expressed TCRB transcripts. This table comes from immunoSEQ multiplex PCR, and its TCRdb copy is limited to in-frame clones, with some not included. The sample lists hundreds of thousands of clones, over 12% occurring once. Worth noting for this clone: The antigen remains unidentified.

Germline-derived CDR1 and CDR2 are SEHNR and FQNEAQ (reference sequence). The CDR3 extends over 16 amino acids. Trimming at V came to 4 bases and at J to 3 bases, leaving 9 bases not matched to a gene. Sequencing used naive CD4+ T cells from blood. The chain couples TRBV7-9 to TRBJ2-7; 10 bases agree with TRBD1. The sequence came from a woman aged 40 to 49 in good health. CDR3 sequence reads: CASSSKLGQGLYEQYF. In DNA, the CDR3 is TGTGCCAGCAGCTCCAAGCTGGGACAGGGGCTCTACGAGCAGTACTTC. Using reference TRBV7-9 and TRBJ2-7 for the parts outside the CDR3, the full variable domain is DTGVSQNPRHKITKRGQNVTFRCDPISEHNRLYWYRQTLGQGPEFLTYFQNEAQLEKSRLLSDRFSAERPKGSFSTLEIQRTEQGDSAMYLCASSSKLGQGLYEQYFGPGTRLTVT.